A single sample gave rise to the 28 T cell receptor beta chains below, sequenced in a study of vaccination effects on CD4 cells after COVID-19. The protocol was immunoSEQ multiplex PCR, while the TCRdb copy is restricted to in-frame clones and leaves out a portion. The table shows about 73,000 clones, with around 79% occurring only once. Sequencing was preceded by expansion of antigen-specific CD4+ T cells with viral peptide pools in the ViraFEST assay. It was after around eleven days of culture that CD4+ T cells were isolated. Nobody among the vaccine recipients had prior SARS-CoV-2 infection (nucleocapsid antibodies were negative). Their cognate antigens are unknown. The material sequenced was CD4+ T cells from PBMCs cultured with HCoV-NL63 spike peptides, taken before COVID-19 vaccination. The receptors were gathered from a human donor who received a COVID-19 vaccine.

The V call is TRBV2, the J call TRBJ1-2; no firm D call. The germline V gene has CDR1 SNHLY and CDR2 FYNNEI. With 0 bases removed from V and 2 bases from J, the gap between germline ends came to 13 bases. CDR3 size: 16 residues. The CDR3 is CASSEAIIQLNYGYTF. The DNA of the CDR3 is TGTGCCAGCAGTGAAGCGATAATACAGCTCAACTATGGCTACACCTTC.

The V and J genes are TRBV19 and TRBJ1-3, with a possible D match to TRBD1 (6 bases). V dropped 8 bases and J dropped 0 bases, with 11 bases sitting between them. The CDR3 spans 14 residues. Looked up from germline, CDR1 is LNHDA and CDR2 is SQIVND (reference sequence). The DNA for the CDR3 is TGTGCCAGTCAAGACAGGCCCTCTGGAAACACCATATATTTT. Amino acids: CASQDRPSGNTIYF.

The chain is built from TRBV3-1 (or the pseudogene TRBV3-2) and TRBJ1-5, with D possibly being TRBD1 (6 bases). The CDR3 is made up of 14 amino acids. V was pared by 4 bases and J by 1 base, with 8 bases between. Per germline, CDR1 LGHDT and CDR2 YNNKEL (reference sequence). The CDR3 region is CASSPGQSNQPQHF. The DNA of the CDR3 is TGTGCCAGCAGCCCCGGACAGAGCAATCAGCCCCAGCATTTT.

The rearrangement links TRBV2 to TRBJ1-2; TRBD1 matches 7 bases. With 6 bases clipped from V and 8 bases from J, the junction kept 12 bases outside the gene matches. The CDR3 contains 14 residues. The V gene's germline CDR1 is SNHLY and CDR2 FYNNEI. The CDR3 DNA sequence: TGTGCCAGCAGCAAGATGGGGCAGGGGGACGGCTACACCTTC. Encoded protein: CASSKMGQGDGYTF.

The rearrangement links TRBV5-5 to TRBJ2-7, with D unclear. CDR3 length: 14 amino acids. CDR1 is SGHKS, CDR2 YYEKEE, per germline (reference sequence). The ends were cut back, 1 base at V and 4 bases at J, with 12 bases in the middle. CDR3 sequence: CASSLFGPGYEQYV. The CDR3 DNA reads TGTGCCAGCAGCTTGTTTGGCCCTGGTTACGAGCAGTACGTC.

The chain links TRBV5-4 to TRBJ2-7, with TRBD1 as a possible D gene (5 bases). Trimming left V 0 bases short and J 1 base short, with 5 bases between. CDR3 length: 13 residues. Germline V gives CDR1 SGHNT, CDR2 YYREEE (reference sequence). The CDR3 coding sequence is TGTGCCAGCAGCTTGGGACAGTCCTACGAGCAGTACGTC. Translated, it gives CASSLGQSYEQYV.

CDR3: CASSTGQGHTEAFF. CDR3 coding DNA: TGTGCCAGCAGCACCGGACAGGGTCACACTGAAGCTTTCTTT. The J gene is TRBJ1-1, the V gene TRBV5-5; 8 nucleotides line up with TRBD1. V shed 4 bases and J 3 bases; nucleotides not matched to a gene: 5. CDR1 is SGHKS, CDR2 YYEKEE, per germline (reference sequence). This CDR3 comprises 14 residues.

This clone was seen more than once but under ten times. The chain links TRBV30 to TRBJ1-5; D is perhaps TRBD1 (6 bases). CDR1 is GTSNPN and CDR2 is SVGIG in the germline V gene (reference sequence). The CDR3 consists of 13 residues. V dropped 2 bases and J dropped 5 bases, with 10 bases sitting between them. The CDR3 is CAWSQQGDQPQHF. The CDR3 DNA reads TGTGCCTGGAGTCAACAGGGAGATCAGCCCCAGCATTTT.

The chain employs TRBV19 and TRBJ2-5, with TRBD1 matching 9 bases. Germline lookup yields CDR1 LNHDA and CDR2 SQIVND (reference sequence). The CDR3 covers 14 residues. With V trimmed by 3 bases and J by 5 bases, 4 bases remained unmatched. The CDR3 loop reads CASSIGTGWETQYF. CDR3 sequence (DNA): TGTGCCAGTAGTATTGGGACAGGGTGGGAGACCCAGTACTTC. Drawing the rest from reference TRBV19 and TRBJ2-5, the complete variable domain is DGGITQSPKYLFRKEGQNVTLSCEQNLNHDAMYWYRQDPGQGLRLIYYSQIVNDFQKGDIAEGYSVSREKKESFPLTVTSAQKNPTAFYLCASSIGTGWETQYFGPGTRLLVL.

The rearrangement uses TRBV11-3 and TRBJ2-7; D is undetermined. The CDR3 length is 9 residues. Trimming left V 8 bases short and J 6 bases short, with 5 bases between. Germline CDR1 reads SGHNT; CDR2 reads YENEEA. The chain's CDR3 is CASFCEQYV. CDR3 nucleotide sequence: TGTGCCAGCTTTTGCGAGCAGTACGTC.

This clone was seen only a few times. V gene TRBV29-1 combines with J gene TRBJ1-1; tentatively, D is TRBD1 (6 bases). Germline assignment: CDR1 SQVTM and CDR2 ANQGSEA. V lost 7 bases and J lost 5, with 14 bases in between. The CDR3 spans 12 residues. CDR3: CSAIKGGTEAFF. The CDR3 DNA follows: TGCAGCGCCATTAAGGGGGGAACTGAAGCTTTCTTT.

The chain has TRBV6-1 and TRBJ2-1; TRBD2 matches 10 bases. The CDR3 runs 16 residues. The germline CDR1 and CDR2 sequences are MNHNS and SASEGT. The junction had 9 bases not matched to a gene; V was cut back by 4 bases and J by 6 bases. The chain's CDR3 is CASSARAGGPGNEQFF. For the CDR3, the DNA is TGTGCCAGCAGTGCTCGAGCGGGGGGGCCGGGCAATGAGCAGTTCTTC.

This sequence joins TRBV2 and TRBJ1-4, with D perhaps matching TRBD1 (6 bases). There are 15 residues in the CDR3. In germline, CDR1 is SNHLY, CDR2 FYNNEI. With 6 bases removed from V and 8 bases from J, the gap between germline ends came to 19 bases. This CDR3 reads CASSGSWGASEKLFF. The CDR3 bases are TGTGCCAGCAGCGGATCGTGGGGGGCGAGCGAAAAACTGTTTTTT. The full variable domain, completed using reference TRBV2 and TRBJ1-4, is EPEVTQTPSHQVTQMGQEVILRCVPISNHLYFYWYRQILGQKVEFLVSFYNNEISEKSEIFDDQFSVERPDGSNFTLKIRSTKLEDSAMYFCASSGSWGASEKLFFGSGTQLSVL.

The chain uses TRBV9 and TRBJ1-2; D may be TRBD1 (5 bases). In germline, CDR1 is SGDLS, CDR2 YYNGEE. The ends were cut back, 2 bases at V and 8 bases at J, with 10 bases in the middle. This CDR3 has 12 residues. The CDR3 DNA reads TGTGCCAGCAGCGTGTCGGGACTAGGCTACACCTTC. This sequence encodes CASSVSGLGYTF.

V is TRBV7-8 and J is TRBJ1-6; 7 nucleotides agree with TRBD1. CDR1 is SGHVS and CDR2 is FQNEAQ in the germline V gene. The length of the CDR3 is 17 residues. V lost 5 bases to trimming and J lost 10 bases; unmatched junction nucleotides: 17. DNA of the CDR3: TGTGCCAGCAGCCTATCTACAGGGGCGAAGCGGTCCTCACCCCTCCACTTT. It codes for CASSLSTGAKRSSPLHF.

CDR3 protein: CARRPTTEQYV. CDR3 nucleotide sequence: TGTGCCAGAAGACCCACGACCGAGCAGTACGTC. The chain recombines TRBV5-3 with TRBJ2-7; D is undetermined. TRBV5-3 counts as an open reading frame of uncertain function. V was trimmed by 5 bases and J by 6 bases, leaving 9 bases between them. The CDR3 is 11 amino acids.

The chain uses TRBV3-1 (or the pseudogene TRBV3-2) and TRBJ1-2; 7 bases map to TRBD1. This CDR3 is built from 14 residues. Trimming took 2 bases from V and 5 from J; bases not matched to a gene: 5. Germline V gene data show CDR1 as LGHDT and CDR2 as YNNKEL (reference sequence). CDR3 in amino acids: CASSQRGPRYGYTF. CDR3 bases: TGTGCCAGCAGCCAAAGGGGGCCGAGGTATGGCTACACCTTC.

The chain carries TRBV25-1 and TRBJ2-3, with a possible D match to TRBD1 (6 bases). Germline CDR1 reads MGHDK; CDR2 reads SYGVNS. The CDR3 sequence is 15 residues long. Trimming cost V 3 bases and J 0 bases, with 10 bases left between them. The CDR3 DNA reads as TGTGCCAGCAGTGATAGCAGGGGTAGCACAGATACGCAGTATTTT. This translates into CASSDSRGSTDTQYF.

The rearrangement joins TRBV2 to TRBJ2-3; D is ambiguous. The ends were cut back, 9 bases at V and 2 bases at J, with 15 bases in the middle. Germline CDR1 and CDR2: SNHLY and FYNNEI. This CDR3 region has 14 residues. CDR3 DNA: TGTGCCAGTTCACAGCGCTTGGCCACAGATACGCAGTATTTT. This codes for CASSQRLATDTQYF.

This rearrangement joins TRBV29-1 to TRBJ1-1, with 7 nucleotides matching TRBD1. Germline V gene data show CDR1 as SQVTM and CDR2 as ANQGSEA. The CDR3 consists of 14 residues. V was pared by 6 bases and J by 0 bases, with 7 bases of the junction left unmatched. This CDR3 reads CSVLGDRLNTEAFF. CDR3 DNA sequence: TGCAGCGTCTTAGGGGACAGACTGAACACTGAAGCTTTCTTT.

The V gene is TRBV5-1, the J gene TRBJ2-3; D is possibly TRBD2 (6 bases). Deletions cut 2 bases from V and 4 bases from J, with 11 bases between. From germline, CDR1 is SGHRS and CDR2 YFSETQ. CDR3 size: 14 residues. In nucleotides, the CDR3 is TGCGCCAGCAGCTTTGACGGGAGCGCAGATACGCAGTATTTT. This gives the protein CASSFDGSADTQYF. Drawing the rest from reference TRBV5-1 and TRBJ2-3, the complete variable domain is KAGVTQTPRYLIKTRGQQVTLSCSPISGHRSVSWYQQTPGQGLQFLFEYFSETQRNKGNFPGRFSGRQFSNSRSEMNVSTLELGDSALYLCASSFDGSADTQYFGPGTRLTVL.

The chain uses TRBV7-2 and TRBJ1-4; 7 nucleotides align to TRBD1. CDR1 SGHTA and CDR2 FQGNSA come from the germline V gene. V lost 1 base to trimming and J lost 6 bases; unmatched junction nucleotides: 2. The CDR3 runs to 14 residues. The CDR3 is CASSLEGADEKLFF. CDR3 coding DNA: TGTGCCAGCAGCTTAGAGGGGGCGGATGAAAAACTGTTTTTT.

The CDR3: CASTRQGADGYGYTF. The DNA of the CDR3 is TGTGCCAGCACCCGACAGGGGGCGGATGGCTATGGCTACACCTTC. The V gene is TRBV2, the J gene TRBJ1-2; 10 nucleotides match TRBD1. After removal of 7 bases from V and 4 bases from J, the junction contained 9 bases not matched to a gene. This CDR3 spans 15 amino acids. Germline CDR1 and CDR2: SNHLY and FYNNEI.

The chain couples TRBV7-9 to TRBJ2-2; D perhaps matches TRBD2 (5 bases). From germline, CDR1 is SEHNR and CDR2 FQNEAQ (reference sequence). V dropped 2 bases and J dropped 6 bases, with 13 bases sitting between them. This CDR3 contains 15 residues. CDR3 nucleotides: TGTGCCAGCAGCTTACGGGCAGTTAGCGCCGGGGAGCTGTTTTTT. Amino acid sequence: CASSLRAVSAGELFF.

The sample holds a few counts of this clone. The rearrangement uses TRBV4-2 and TRBJ2-3; D is ambiguous. The CDR3 has 14 residues. Germline lookup yields CDR1 LGHNA and CDR2 YNFKEQ. V dropped 0 bases and J dropped 3 bases, with 7 bases sitting between them. The CDR3: CASSQDRRTDTQYF. The CDR3 DNA reads as TGTGCCAGCAGCCAAGATCGGCGTACAGATACGCAGTATTTT.

The chain is built from TRBV29-1 and TRBJ2-4, with D tentatively TRBD1 or TRBD2 (6 bases each). Trimming cost V 4 bases and J 2 bases, with 15 bases left between them. The CDR3 sequence is 15 residues long. Germline V CDR1 and CDR2: SQVTM, ANQGSEA. The CDR3 is CSVGTRGGPKNIQYF. The DNA for the CDR3 is TGCAGCGTTGGCACGAGAGGGGGGCCCAAAAACATTCAGTACTTC.

The J gene is TRBJ1-2, the V gene TRBV12-3 or TRBV12-4; D ambiguous. V was trimmed by 6 bases and J by 8 bases, leaving 16 bases between them. There are 13 residues in the CDR3. CDR3 coding DNA: TGTGCCAGCAGCCCCAATTCCCCGGGGGGCTACACCTTC. It codes for CASSPNSPGGYTF.

This clone has just one count. This chain connects TRBV24-1 to TRBJ2-5; D not certain. Trimming removed 3 bases at V and 4 bases at J, with 11 bases between. This CDR3 comprises 14 residues. The germline V gene encodes CDR1 KGHDR and CDR2 SFDVKD. CDR3 in amino acids: CATSDPSPPETQYF. The CDR3, as DNA: TGTGCCACCAGTGATCCCTCCCCGCCAGAGACCCAGTACTTC.